This paragraph covers one T cell receptor (beta chain) sequence. The antigen is undetermined. The data were obtained in a study of CD4+ T cells in melanoma. The germline gives CDR1 LNHDA, CDR2 SQIVND (reference sequence). V lost 7 bases and J lost 4, with 22 bases in between. This CDR3 has 16 amino acids. Study observations and caveats: Diverse differentiation states were reported for melanoma neoantigen-specific CD4+ T cells. A reported correlation linked neoantigen-specific CD4+ T cells to CD8+, macrophage and B cell function.

Generated by immunoSEQ multiplex PCR, the TCRdb table keeps only in-frame clones and is missing some. This sample carries about 140,000 clones, around nine tenths of them seen once, and the ten largest clones take about 1.6%. This TCR was sampled from a human donor with melanoma. This chain joins TRBV19 and TRBJ1-2; possible D gene TRBD1, 6 bases. Here the CDR3 DNA reads TGTGCCAGTACCGTGACTCACTCGACAGGAGGCTATGGCTACACCTTC. Translated, it gives CASTVTHSTGGYGYTF.